The T cell receptor beta chain under discussion was sequenced for a study of cytomegalovirus exposure and HLA in healthy donors. Study-level findings and limits: Altogether, about 160 TCR beta chains were recorded as cytomegalovirus-associated. Usually a TCR sequence was rare, but some public TCRs were found in many donors. Testing in vitro showed three CMV-associated chains specific for CMV antigens.

Trimming took 4 bases from V and 2 from J; bases not matched to a gene: 7. The CDR3 is 15 amino acids. The V gene's germline CDR1 is SGHRS and CDR2 YFSETQ. This clone was seen once. As yet, its antigen is unknown. Profiled with immunoSEQ multiplex PCR; TCRdb holds only in-frame clones, not every one. The table lists 260,000 or so clones, around 87% of them singletons. The donors were part of the validation cohort of over a hundred subjects. That cohort was separate from the first cohort, which comprised under 700 subjects. The TCR was taken from a man between 18 and 35 years old in good health and CMV-seronegative. Sequencing was done on a sample of PBMCs. V and J are TRBV5-1 and TRBJ2-5; 8 bases align to TRBD2. CDR3 region: CASSPGTRDQETQYF. The CDR3 DNA follows: TGCGCCAGCAGCCCCGGGACTAGGGATCAAGAGACCCAGTACTTC.